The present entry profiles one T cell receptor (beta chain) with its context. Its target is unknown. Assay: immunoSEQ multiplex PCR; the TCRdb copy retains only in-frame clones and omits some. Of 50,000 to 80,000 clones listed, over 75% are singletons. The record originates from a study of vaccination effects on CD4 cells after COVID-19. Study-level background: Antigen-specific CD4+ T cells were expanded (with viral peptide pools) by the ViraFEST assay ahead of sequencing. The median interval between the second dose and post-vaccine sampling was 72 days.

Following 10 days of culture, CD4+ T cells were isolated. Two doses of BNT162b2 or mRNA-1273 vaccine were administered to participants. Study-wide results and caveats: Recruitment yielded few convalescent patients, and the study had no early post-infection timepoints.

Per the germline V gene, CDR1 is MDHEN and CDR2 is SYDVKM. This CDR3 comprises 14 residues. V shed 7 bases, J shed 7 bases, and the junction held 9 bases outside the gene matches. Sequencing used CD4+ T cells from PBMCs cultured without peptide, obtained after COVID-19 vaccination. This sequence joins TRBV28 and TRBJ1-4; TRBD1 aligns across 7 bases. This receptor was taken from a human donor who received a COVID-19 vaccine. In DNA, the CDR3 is TGTGCCAGCACCGTTACAGGGGCGGGTGAAAAACTGTTTTTT. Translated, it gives CASTVTGAGEKLFF.